This record covers a single TCR beta chain. Antigen specificity is unknown. Germline CDR1 reads SGHTA; CDR2 reads FQGNSA. The V gene lost 3 bases and the J gene lost 7 bases, with 16 bases spanning the gap. There are 15 residues in the CDR3. Each donor was healthy, and each was a bone marrow donor. PCR primers comprised 60 Vbeta and 13 Jbeta primers. Sequencing used immunoSEQ multiplex PCR; TCRdb keeps in-frame clones, though not all of them. The sample holds some 190,000 clones, roughly 87% seen once. The sample belongs to a study of cytomegalovirus exposure and HLA in healthy donors. Study-level points and caveats: Testing in vitro showed a few CMV-associated chains specific for CMV antigens.

This clonotype was sampled from a boy between 2 and 10 years old in good health and CMV-seronegative. What was sequenced was PBMCs. The V call is TRBV7-2, the J call TRBJ1-5; D is ambiguous. The CDR3 sequence is CASSLGRNSMQPQHF. The CDR3 DNA reads as TGTGCCAGCAGCTTGGGCAGGAATAGTATGCAGCCCCAGCATTTT.